This T cell receptor beta chain was identified in a study of T cell responses to AZD1222 COVID-19 vaccine. Germline CDR1 reads SNHLY; CDR2 reads FYNNEI. V was pared by 4 bases and J by 3 bases, with 6 bases between. CDR3 length: 13 residues. The protocol was immunoSEQ multiplex PCR, while the TCRdb copy is restricted to in-frame clones and leaves out a portion. The table has more than 55,000 clones, roughly nine tenths seen once; the top ten hold approximately 6.1%. The analysis combined second doses at about 4 or about 12 weeks. The chain joins TRBV2 to TRBJ2-2; D not certain. Sample: peripheral blood, taken 28 days after the second AZD1222 dose. The receptor comes from an adult who received the AZD1222 COVID-19 vaccine. DNA for the CDR3: TGTGCCAGCAGTGGAAGCGACACCGGGGAGCTGTTTTTT. It codes for CASSGSDTGELFF.